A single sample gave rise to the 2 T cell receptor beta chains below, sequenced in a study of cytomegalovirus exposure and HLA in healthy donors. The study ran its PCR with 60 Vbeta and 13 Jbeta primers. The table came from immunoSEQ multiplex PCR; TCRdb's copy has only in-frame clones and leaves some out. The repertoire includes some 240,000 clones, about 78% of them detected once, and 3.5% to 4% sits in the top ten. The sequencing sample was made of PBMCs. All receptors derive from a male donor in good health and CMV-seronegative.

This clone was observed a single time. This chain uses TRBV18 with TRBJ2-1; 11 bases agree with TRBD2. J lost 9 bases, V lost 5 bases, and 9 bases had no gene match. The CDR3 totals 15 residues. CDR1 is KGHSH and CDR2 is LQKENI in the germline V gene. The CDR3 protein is CASSAIAGGPGEQFF. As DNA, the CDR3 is TGTGCCAGCTCAGCTATAGCGGGAGGGCCTGGTGAGCAGTTCTTC.

The CDR3 sequence: CASSRIPRTGGNNEQFF. The CDR3 DNA reads as TGTGCCAGTAGCCGAATACCCCGGACAGGGGGCAACAATGAGCAGTTCTTC. The J gene is TRBJ2-1, the V gene TRBV19, with TRBD1 matching over 11 bases. CDR1 is LNHDA and CDR2 is SQIVND in the germline V gene (reference sequence). The CDR3 length is 17 residues. V lost 6 bases to trimming and J lost 5 bases; unmatched junction nucleotides: 12.